Listed below are T cell receptor beta chains from one sample, sequenced in a study of T-cell memory formation after mild COVID-19. TCRdb fed the 5' RACE reads into MiXCR, producing one record per CDR3 protein. Here the sample spans 560,000 or so distinct CDR3 sequences, around a sixth being singletons. Sequenced material: PBMCs or a T cell subset sorted from them (not recorded which). Every receptor here comes from an adult woman who had mild COVID-19 (a few samples of this study predate the infection). Cell type and time point are not known. Each CDR3 is given with its conserved first and last residue. A D gene is named only where the DNA matches it firmly.

>NA|TRBJ2-7|TRBV12-3/TRBV12-4
CASSLLGTSYEQYF
>NA|TRBJ1-1|TRBV6-5
CASSYSRGDAFF
>NA|TRBJ2-5|TRBV9
CASSAQGSGRETQYF
>NA|TRBJ1-1|TRBV24-1
CATSTSGHTEAFF
>NA|TRBJ2-5|TRBV7-9
CASSHQQETQYF
>TRBD1|TRBJ2-7|TRBV12-3/TRBV12-4
CASSLGGTGPFEQYF
>TRBD1|TRBJ2-7|TRBV20-1
CSARTGGSDEQYF
>TRBD1|TRBJ2-7|TRBV6-2/TRBV6-3
CASKRGQGGEQYF
>TRBD2|TRBJ2-1|TRBV4-2
CASSSGTSGNYNEQFF
>NA|TRBJ2-7|TRBV29-1
CSGSGQSYEQYF
>NA|TRBJ2-1|TRBV20-1
CSAPDRGSYNEQFF
>TRBD1|TRBJ2-1|TRBV29-1
CSVDGTVSYNEQFF
>TRBD1|TRBJ2-7|TRBV30
CAWVPGQGIYEQYF
>TRBD2|TRBJ2-5|TRBV5-1
CASSLAGGGAGETQYF
>NA|TRBJ1-1|TRBV6-2/TRBV6-3
CASSPLVGENTEAFF
>TRBD2|TRBJ2-1|TRBV7-9
CASSPLAGASYNEQFF
>TRBD1|TRBJ2-1|TRBV24-1
CATSEGTGRHEQFF
>NA|TRBJ1-6|TRBV29-1
CSVAQGRGAPLHF
>NA|TRBJ1-2|TRBV18
CASSPAPRVDGYGYTF
>TRBD1|TRBJ2-3|TRBV29-1
CSVGPGQGLPDTQYF
>NA|TRBJ2-7|TRBV6-5
CASSYSLQGSWEQYF
>TRBD1|TRBJ2-2|TRBV5-5
CASSLLGQPNTGELFF
>NA|TRBJ1-2|TRBV12-3/TRBV12-4
CASSFGGASYGYTF
>NA|TRBJ2-7|TRBV7-6
CASSSMPDALLDF
>TRBD2|TRBJ2-3|TRBV7-7
CASSSGLAGGDTQYF
>TRBD2|TRBJ2-3|TRBV30
CAWKPSGSYDGDTQYF
>NA|TRBJ1-1|TRBV13
CASSFGTSTYTEAFF
>NA|TRBJ2-6|TRBV24-1
CATSDQGGGANVLTF
>TRBD2|TRBJ2-3|TRBV20-1
CSAPRFGAGDTDTQYF
>TRBD2|TRBJ2-1|TRBV11-2
CASSLALAGVGYNEQFF
>TRBD1|TRBJ1-2|TRBV7-2
CASNGQGYGYTF
>TRBD2|TRBJ2-1|TRBV5-6
CASSPTAGRGGHNEQFF
>NA|TRBJ2-1|TRBV5-1
CASSPAINEQFF
>TRBD1|TRBJ2-7|TRBV18
CASSPPGTDYEQYF
>NA|TRBJ2-3|TRBV7-2
CASSSGPFSAADTQYF
>NA|TRBJ1-5|TRBV2
CASSDGQPQHF
>NA|TRBJ2-7|TRBV27
CASSFGDGAYEQYF
>NA|TRBJ2-3|TRBV5-1
CASSKESTDTQYF
>NA|TRBJ2-1|TRBV7-8
CASSQGLISYNEQFF
>NA|TRBJ2-2|TRBV7-9
CASSFRPDAGELFF
>TRBD1|TRBJ1-1|TRBV6-5
CASRNRGGSEAFF
>NA|TRBJ1-2|TRBV4-1
CASSQEGSLNYGYTF
>NA|TRBJ2-1|TRBV5-1
CASSPGRSTEQFF
>TRBD1|TRBJ2-3|TRBV7-9
CASRDRTGMVDTQYF
>TRBD2|TRBJ2-7|TRBV2
CASSLNPGTSAYEQYF
>NA|TRBJ1-5|TRBV20-1
CSAPAGPSNQPQHF
>NA|TRBJ2-1|TRBV7-6
CASSPEAFGEQFF
>TRBD1|TRBJ1-1|TRBV5-1
CASSLTGGIYTEAFF
>NA|TRBJ2-1|TRBV20-1
CSAREGESALNEQFF
>TRBD1|TRBJ1-2|TRBV6-5
CASSAQGVANYGYTF
>TRBD2|TRBJ2-3|TRBV7-2
CASSLASGTITDTQYF
>TRBD1|TRBJ1-2|TRBV19
CASSAQGARVFGGYTF